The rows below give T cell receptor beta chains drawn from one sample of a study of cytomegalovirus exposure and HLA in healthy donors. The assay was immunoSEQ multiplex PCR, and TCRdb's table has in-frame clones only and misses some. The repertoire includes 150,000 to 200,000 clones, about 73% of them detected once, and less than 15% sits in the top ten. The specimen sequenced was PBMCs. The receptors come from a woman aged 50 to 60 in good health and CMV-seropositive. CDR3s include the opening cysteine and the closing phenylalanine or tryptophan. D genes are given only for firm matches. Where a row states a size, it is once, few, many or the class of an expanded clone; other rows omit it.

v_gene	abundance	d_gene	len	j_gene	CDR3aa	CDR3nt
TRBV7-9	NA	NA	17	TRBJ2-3	CASSLADWTTARDTQYF	TGTGCCAGCAGCTTAGCAGATTGGACAACGGCTAGGGATACGCAGTATTTT
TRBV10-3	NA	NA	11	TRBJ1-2	CATLGGPGYTF	TGTGCCACCTTAGGAGGGCCCGGCTACACCTTC
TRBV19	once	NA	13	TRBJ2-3	CASTYPGTDTQYF	TGTGCCAGTACCTATCCGGGGACAGATACGCAGTATTTT
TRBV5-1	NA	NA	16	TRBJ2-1	CASSLASLADYNEQFF	TGCGCCAGCAGCTTGGCCAGTCTAGCCGATTACAATGAGCAGTTCTTC
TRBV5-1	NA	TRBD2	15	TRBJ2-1	CASSLLAGGRNEQFF	TGCGCCAGCAGCCTACTAGCGGGGGGGAGAAATGAGCAGTTCTTC
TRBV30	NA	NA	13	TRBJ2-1	CAWSSGGNNEQFF	TGTGCCTGGAGTTCGGGCGGGAACAATGAGCAGTTCTTC
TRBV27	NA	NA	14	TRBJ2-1	CASSSPGGSNEQFF	TGTGCCAGCAGTTCCCCAGGTGGGAGCAATGAGCAGTTCTTC
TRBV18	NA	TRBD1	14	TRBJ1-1	CASSRDRGNTEAFF	TGTGCCAGCTCAAGGGACAGAGGGAACACTGAAGCTTTCTTT
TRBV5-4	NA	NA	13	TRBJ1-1	CASQNRSITEAFF	TGTGCCAGCCAAAACAGGTCGATCACTGAAGCTTTCTTT
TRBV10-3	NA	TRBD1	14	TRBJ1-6	CAISSDRGSSPLHF	TGTGCCATCAGTTCGGACAGGGGGTCGTCACCCCTCCACTTT
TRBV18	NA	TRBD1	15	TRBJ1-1	CASSPPTGGHTEAFF	TGTGCCAGCTCACCACCAACAGGGGGCCACACTGAAGCTTTCTTT
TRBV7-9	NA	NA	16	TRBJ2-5	CASSFGTPTVQETQYF	TGTGCCAGCAGCTTCGGGACTCCCACAGTACAAGAGACCCAGTACTTC
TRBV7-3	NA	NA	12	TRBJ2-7	CASSLGLGEQYF	TGTGCCAGCAGCTTAGGGCTCGGCGAGCAGTACTTC
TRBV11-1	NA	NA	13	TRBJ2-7	CASSRLTVDEQYF	TGTGCCAGCTCGAGATTGACAGTAGACGAGCAGTACTTC
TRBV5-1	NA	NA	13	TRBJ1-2	CASSLDSNYGYTF	TGCGCCAGCAGCTTGGACAGTAACTATGGCTACACCTTC
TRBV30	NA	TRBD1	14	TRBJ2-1	CAWTQGAGYNEQFF	TGTGCCTGGACTCAGGGGGCGGGGTACAATGAGCAGTTCTTC
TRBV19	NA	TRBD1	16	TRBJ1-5	CASSMTGTASNQPQHF	TGTGCCAGTAGTATGACCGGGACAGCTAGCAATCAGCCCCAGCATTTT
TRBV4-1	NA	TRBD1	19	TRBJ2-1	CASSQATWAGTGLGVGQFF	TGCGCCAGCAGCCAAGCTACCTGGGCCGGGACAGGCCTTGGGGTAGGGCAGTTCTTC
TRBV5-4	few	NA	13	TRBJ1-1	CASSLGRGTEAFF	TGTGCCAGCAGCTTGGGGAGGGGCACTGAAGCTTTCTTT
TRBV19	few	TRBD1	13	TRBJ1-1	CASSMGTGGNGFF	TGTGCCAGTAGTATGGGGACAGGGGGGAACGGTTTCTTT
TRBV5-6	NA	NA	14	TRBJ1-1	CASGQTGQETEAFF	TGTGCCAGCGGCCAAACAGGGCAGGAGACTGAAGCTTTCTTT
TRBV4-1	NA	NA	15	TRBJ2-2	CASGLGTLNTGELFF	TGCGCCAGCGGACTCGGGACACTGAACACCGGGGAGCTGTTTTTT
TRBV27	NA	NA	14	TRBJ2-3	CASSLVTRGDTQYF	TGTGCCAGCAGTTTAGTTACCCGGGGAGATACGCAGTATTTT
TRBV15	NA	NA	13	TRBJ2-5	CATSSGGQETQYF	TGTGCCACCAGCAGTGGCGGGCAAGAGACCCAGTACTTC